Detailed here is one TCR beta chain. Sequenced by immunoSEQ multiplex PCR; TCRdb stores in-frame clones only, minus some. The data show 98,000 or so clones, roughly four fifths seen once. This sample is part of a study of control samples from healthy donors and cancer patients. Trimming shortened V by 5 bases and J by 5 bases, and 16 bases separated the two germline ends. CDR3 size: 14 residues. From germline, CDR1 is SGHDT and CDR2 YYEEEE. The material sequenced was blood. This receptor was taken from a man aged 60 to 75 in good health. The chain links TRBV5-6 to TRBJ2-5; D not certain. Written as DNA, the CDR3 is TGTGCCAGCAGTTATTCTGACGGCTCGGAGACCCAGTACTTC. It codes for CASSYSDGSETQYF. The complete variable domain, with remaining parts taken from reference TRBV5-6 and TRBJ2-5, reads DAGVTQSPTHLIKTRGQQVTLRCSPKSGHDTVSWYQQALGQGPQFIFQYYEEEERQRGNFPDRFSGHQFPNYSSELNVNALLLGDSALYLCASSYSDGSETQYFGPGTRLLVL.